Below, one TCR beta chain is given with its context. Its antigen is not yet known. Base qualities were left out, and no much larger clone turns up one base away. This record belongs to a study of blood T cell repertoires in COVID-19 (dated by TCRdb to the early 2020s). Notes on the research overall: Collaborator samples came from the United States, Italy and Spain and covered acute and convalescent phases of COVID-19. The prospective study material was composed of cDNA or gDNA derived from T cells, B-cell-depleted T cells, or PBMCs. Subjects who had been exposed to COVID-19, were actively infected with it, or had recovered from it provided the deeply sampled blood TCRbeta repertoires that made up the dataset. A freely available public database, intended as a resource for researchers studying the immune response to SARS-CoV-2, is where the repertoires were released. Samples were obtained from the ongoing ImmuneRACE study (first 160 participants) and from over 1,000 subjects provided by 6 global collaborators. Sample metadata almost always included a de-identified subject ID, COVID-19 status, age in years and sex. Where available, HLA class I and class II types were taken from metadata supplied by the sample provider and were not determined by assay-based typing.

Whole blood was collected in K2EDTA tubes by collaborating institutions according to the institutions' own protocols. Collaborator samples were shipped for TCRbeta analysis as frozen whole blood, isolated PBMCs, or DNA extracted from either sample type. The cysteine opens and the phenylalanine closes a CDR3 of 15 amino acids. Just the 45-base CDR3 DNA is kept, in frame starting at base 1. V loses 4 bases at its end and J loses 5 bases; junction bases beyond the gene matches: 10. Looking up the germline V gene yields CDR1 SGHRS and CDR2 YFSETQ. Broader findings and caveats from the paper: How much clinical and demographic metadata was included differed by source and by participant, and the metadata was provided uncurated.

TCRbeta CDR3 regions were amplified from genomic DNA by means of the immunoSEQ Assay, a bias-controlled multiplex PCR. On the authors' methods: Nucleated cell counts per sample were estimated from amplification of reference gene primers within the assay. To quantify the absolute abundance of each unique TCRbeta CDR3 rearrangement, sequence reads were collapsed and filtered. Productive Simpson clonality was computed per sample as the square root of Simpson's diversity index over productive rearrangements. Drawn from immuneACCESS, this table holds only the in-frame rearrangements with V and J called that TCRdb kept. Clones are partly lost; checked studies trace under half to an unresolved V gene and leave the rest unexplained. The D gene and trimming were derived from the DNA, and the V and J assignments and clone size from that table. Within this sample are hundreds of thousands of clones, with roughly 90% of them counted one time only. The biggest ten clones account for 3.5% to 4.5% of the sample.

What was sequenced was peripheral blood. The TCR was taken from a woman aged 45-65 years with active or convalescent COVID-19. The chain is encoded by TRBV5-1 joined to TRBJ1-2, with 8 central nucleotides matching TRBD1. At the DNA level, the sequence is TGCGCCAGCAGCCTTGTGGAACAGGGGGGTTATGGCTACACCTTC. This yields the protein CASSLVEQGGYGYTF.